This TCR beta chain was identified in a study of T-cell reconstitution after alpha-beta-depleted transplantation in children. Whole-study findings and limits: When one year had passed after transplant, most T-cell counts and diversity came from newly produced T cells.

Unique molecular identifiers featured in how the TCRbeta library was prepared. One entry per CDR3 protein results from TCRdb running MiXCR on the PCR reads. Counted here are about 200,000 distinct CDR3 sequences, roughly 6.5% occurring once; the ten biggest clones make up 4.5%. The ends were cut back, 5 bases at V and 5 bases at J, with 17 bases in the middle. Germline CDR1 is SGHNT and CDR2 is YENEEA. The CDR3 is 15 residues long. Of note for this clonotype: Its cognate antigen is unknown.

This rearrangement joins TRBV11-3 to TRBJ2-3, with D possibly being TRBD1 or TRBD2 (5 bases each). This clonotype originated in a girl in the first two years of life with combined immunodeficiency, due to receive a stem cell transplant. Sample: PBMCs, taken before TCRalphabeta/CD19-depleted stem cell transplant. The CDR3 sequence: CASSTGTFRGDTQYF. CDR3 nucleotides: TGTGCCAGCAGCACCGGGACGTTTCGGGGAGATACGCAGTATTTT.